This T cell receptor (beta chain) originates from a study of regulatory and conventional T cells in RAG deficiency (TCRdb year 2017). With regard to the full study: The study used high-throughput TCR beta sequencing to compare repertoire diversity and composition of Treg, conventional CD4+ and CD8+ T cells between RAG-deficient patients and healthy controls.

Between the V and J ends, shortened by 3 bases and 0 bases respectively, the junction contains 9 bases. Including cysteine and phenylalanine, the CDR3 has 15 amino acids. Only the CDR3 portion is preserved as DNA: 45 bases, with reading frame beginning at the first base. CDR1 and CDR2 are read off the germline V gene as MNHNS and SASEGT. Points the paper makes about the study in general: Compared with control T-cell subpopulations, RAG-deficient patients had much lower Shannon entropy and higher Simpson indices. Shorter CDR3 lengths were found in all patient T-cell subsets, and >85% Treg-Tconv repertoire overlap at nucleotide and amino acid level was observed in Omenn syndrome patients. In Omenn syndrome and CID/AS patients compared with controls, roughly 100-fold fewer unique TCR beta sequences were detected from Treg cells, versus around 9.5-fold fewer for other subsets. Sorted CD25-high CD127-low cells from Omenn syndrome patients may represent peripherally activated cells rather than bona fide Treg cells. Some T-cell subset analyses were not performed for some subjects.

In regard to this clone: Its antigen has not been determined. Base qualities are missing; no much larger clone stands one base away.

For repertoire analyses, the comparison group consisted of eight healthy control donors. CD8+ T cells lacking CD4 were purified from blood before genomic DNA extraction. The library was produced with the immunoSEQ multiplex PCR assay. Rearranged TCR beta chain products were amplified from genomic DNA of sorted T-cell subsets and sequenced. The authors' analysis ran thus. Repertoire diversity of productive TCR beta rearrangements was quantified using Shannon entropy and Simpson indices. To assess clonal expansion, the frequencies of the 100 most abundant productive TCR beta clonotypes were added up as a share of total reads. A self-reactivity index based on amino acid usage at CDR3beta positions 6 and 7 was applied to the TRB repertoires. Two-way ANOVA was applied to the repertoire analyses, whereas Student t or Mann-Whitney tests were applied to the flow cytometric analyses. TCRdb's version of the immuneACCESS table is confined to in-frame rearrangements and falls short of the full clone set. An unresolved V gene accounts for under half of the shortfall where checked; the remainder is of unknown origin. The V and J calls and the clone size are those of that table, but D and trimming were determined from the DNA. For this sample the table gives about 30,000 clones, of which 70% to 90% were detected only once. Of the sample, 4.5% to 5.5% is held by the ten largest clones.

The sample was also linked to a second study, of regulatory T cells. As noted in the second study: For the multiplex PCR, 52 forward TRBV primers and 13 reverse TRBJ primers were used, and amplification bias was corrected with both assay-based and computational methods. Restricted unique TRB V-J pairs and skewed V and J gene usage were observed in patient repertoires, most markedly in regulatory T cells. The study compared T-cell receptor beta repertoires of sorted regulatory, conventional CD4+ and CD8+ T cells between CD3G-deficient patients and healthy controls. Peripheral blood mononuclear cells were isolated by Ficoll density separation. CD3+ CD8+ CD4- T cells were isolated on a FACSAria cell sorter. Within the immunoSEQ assay, multiplex PCR amplified rearranged TRB loci from genomic DNA. Sequencing of the TRB amplicons was done on an Illumina HiSeq platform. Custom algorithms error-filtered the raw sequences and aligned the raw sequences to reference gene sequences, after which the immunoSEQ online tools were used for analysis. Frequencies of productive and nonproductive TRB rearrangements were assessed among unique sequences as well as among total sequences. Groups were compared by t tests, Mann-Whitney tests or two-way ANOVA performed in Prism software.

Sequences were obtained from CD8+ T cells sorted from blood. The TCR was taken from a human donor in good health. This chain is built from TRBV6-1 and TRBJ1-5; no D gene is confidently identified. Here the CDR3 is given as CASSDKSYSNQPQHF. Read as DNA, the sequence is TGTGCCAGCAGTGATAAAAGTTATAGCAATCAGCCCCAGCATTTT.